This T cell receptor (beta chain) appears in the sequencing data of a study of graft-versus-host responses after intestinal transplantation. Produced via immunoSEQ multiplex PCR; TCRdb's table is partial and in-frame only. The top ten clones hold around 1.5% of a sample with approximately 60,000 clones, 85% to 90% of them seen once. Sample: PBMCs, taken 26 days after transplant. This sequence originates from a human patient who received an intestinal transplant, so some T cells may come from the graft donor.

The chain's CDR3 is CASSIDGISSPPTSPLHF. CDR3 nucleotide sequence: TGTGCCAGTAGTATAGACGGGATATCTTCGCCCCCGACTTCACCCCTCCACTTT. The chain couples TRBV19 to TRBJ1-6; D remains ambiguous. Per germline, CDR1 LNHDA and CDR2 SQIVND (reference sequence). V shed 0 bases and J shed 9 bases, with 21 bases lying between them. This CDR3 is 18 amino acids long. The whole variable domain, filled in from reference TRBV19 and TRBJ1-6, reads DGGITQSPKYLFRKEGQNVTLSCEQNLNHDAMYWYRQDPGQGLRLIYYSQIVNDFQKGDIAEGYSVSREKKESFPLTVTSAQKNPTAFYLCASSIDGISSPPTSPLHFGNGTRLTVT.